The clone carrying this T cell receptor (beta chain) has just a few counts. The sample belongs to a study of blood T cells in healthy people across ages. Alongside a J-beta primer mix, a sample-barcoded 5' primer served in a second PCR lasting about 7 to 12 cycles. Tagging of each cDNA molecule was performed by a template-switch adaptor with 12 random nucleotides. TCRdb itself ran the 5' RACE reads through MiXCR, one entry per CDR3 protein. Counted here are around 1.7 million distinct CDR3 sequences, over 25% occurring once; the ten biggest clones make up 7.7%. Between the trimmed V and J ends, which lost 5 bases and 0 bases, there was a span of 11 bases. The CDR3 runs to 14 residues. Germline assignment: CDR1 SGHRS and CDR2 YFSETQ.

The sequence derives from a woman in her 30s in good health. Sequenced sample: blood. The chain couples TRBV5-1 to TRBJ2-5, with D possibly being TRBD2 (7 bases). The CDR3 DNA is TGCGCCAGCAGTCGCGGGGGCTACCAAGAGACCCAGTACTTC. Its translation is CASSRGGYQETQYF.